This T cell receptor (beta chain) was identified in a study of shared clonotypes between healthy human individuals. Study conclusions and caveats: Sequencing of the sorted subsets was shown by rarefaction to be incomplete despite large depth. Unshared clonotypes carried lower generation probabilities than those common to all four donors.

The CDR3 is made up of 15 amino acids. In germline, CDR1 is MGHRA, CDR2 YSYEKL. The V end lost 0 bases, the J end lost 4 bases, and 12 bases lay between the germline ends. A remark on this clone: Its target is not known.

Selected positively for CCR7 and CD45RO-negative, naive CD8 cells excluded terminally differentiated effector memory CD45RA+ cells. The donor population consisted of healthy HIV-negative adults with no recent acute infections or vaccinations. Every one of the donors was a Caucasian adult that lived in Nashville, Tennessee. Clones were read by immunoSEQ multiplex PCR, and TCRdb kept only the in-frame ones, dropping some. The sample lists some 2,100,000 clones, just over 90% occurring once. Specimen: naive CD8+ T cells from PBMCs. The receptor comes from a man aged 18 to 29 in good health. Some clones in this sample may be carry-over from other donors' samples. J is TRBJ1-2 and V is TRBV4-1, with D unclear. CDR3 nucleotide sequence: TGCGCCAGCAGCCAAGAAAGACTTCTCCTCTATGGCTACACCTTC. Translated, it gives CASSQERLLLYGYTF.